Shown below are 32 T cell receptor beta chains from a single sample sequenced in a study of blood T cell repertoires in COVID-19. Sequencing was performed with immunoSEQ multiplex PCR; in TCRdb, only in-frame clones are kept and a portion is missing. Altogether roughly 25,000 clones are present, 89% being singletons, with the ten largest covering around 8.9%. Sequencing was performed on peripheral blood. These TCRs come from a man in his 70s with acute or convalescent COVID-19.

Comment on this clone: A read error may produce the germline difference seen at one junction end. The chain combines TRBV29-1 with TRBJ1-1; the D gene is possibly TRBD1 (5 bases). This CDR3 has 13 residues. The germline gives CDR1 SQVTM, CDR2 ANQGSEA. The CDR3 nucleotides read TGCAGCGTTGAAGATTCAGGGAACCCTGAAGCTTTCTTT. Encoded protein: CSVEDSGNPEAFF.

The chain couples TRBV2 to TRBJ1-1; D remains ambiguous. Germline-derived CDR1 and CDR2 are SNHLY and FYNNEI. Trimming left V 7 bases short and J 2 bases short, with 14 bases between. The CDR3 covers 14 residues. This CDR3 reads CASMFEGPNTEAFF. CDR3 coding DNA: TGTGCCAGCATGTTTGAGGGCCCAAACACTGAAGCTTTCTTT.

The rearrangement joins TRBV10-3 to TRBJ2-5; D gene ambiguous. Trimming took 8 bases from V and 0 from J, leaving 13 bases between them. CDR1 and CDR2 from the germline V gene are ENHRY and SYGVKD. The CDR3 length is 14 residues. This CDR3 reads CAIRSRVNQETQYF. In nucleotides, the CDR3 is TGTGCCATCCGAAGCCGAGTCAACCAAGAGACCCAGTACTTC.

The rearrangement joins TRBV5-6 to TRBJ2-1; 7 positions match TRBD2. The germline CDR1 and CDR2 sequences are SGHDT and YYEEEE. V trimming: 0 bases; J trimming: 3 bases; junction bases outside the gene matches: 12. The CDR3 covers 18 residues. The CDR3 is CASSLVAGGGSNYNEQFF. DNA of the CDR3: TGTGCCAGCAGCTTGGTAGCAGGTGGCGGGAGTAACTACAATGAGCAGTTCTTC.

This chain connects TRBV12-2 to TRBJ1-6. TRBV12-2 represents a pseudogene. CDR3 length: 16 residues. The CDR3 loop reads CASRRGGGSYNSPLHF. Here the CDR3 DNA reads TGTGCAAGTCGCCGAGGCGGGGGTTCCTATAATTCACCCCTCCACTTT.

The J gene is TRBJ2-3, the V gene TRBV9; D is possibly TRBD1 (5 bases). Germline assignment: CDR1 SGDLS and CDR2 YYNGEE. The CDR3 extends over 15 amino acids. V was pared by 0 bases and J by 1 base, with 9 bases between. CDR3 sequence: CASSVGGQRTDTQYF. In DNA, the CDR3 is TGTGCCAGCAGCGTAGGAGGACAACGCACAGATACGCAGTATTTT.

This sequence joins TRBV3-1 (or the pseudogene TRBV3-2) and TRBJ2-7; D unresolved. The CDR3 is 14 residues long. Germline CDR1 and CDR2: LGHDT and YNNKEL (reference sequence). V lost 3 bases and J lost 6, with 15 bases in between. The CDR3 here is CASSHSILSGEQYF. In DNA form, the CDR3 reads TGTGCCAGCAGCCACTCGATCCTCTCGGGCGAGCAGTACTTC.

The V gene is TRBV7-2, the J gene TRBJ2-5, with 7 bases lining up with TRBD2. In germline, CDR1 is SGHTA, CDR2 FQGNSA. This CDR3 contains 15 residues. Trimming at V came to 1 base and at J to 1 base, leaving 3 bases not matched to a gene. Written as DNA, the CDR3 is TGTGCCAGCAGCTTAGGGACGGGGGGCCAAGAGACCCAGTACTTC. Its protein is CASSLGTGGQETQYF.

The chain recombines TRBV5-6 with TRBJ2-3; D is possibly TRBD1 (5 bases). CDR1 and CDR2 from the germline V gene are SGHDT and YYEEEE. The CDR3 totals 13 residues. The V gene lost 3 bases and the J gene lost 5 bases, with 10 bases spanning the gap. Here the CDR3 DNA reads TGTGCCAGCAGCTCCAGGGTCATAGATACGCAGTATTTT. It codes for CASSSRVIDTQYF. The full variable domain, with the rest looked up from reference TRBV5-6 and TRBJ2-3, is DAGVTQSPTHLIKTRGQQVTLRCSPKSGHDTVSWYQQALGQGPQFIFQYYEEEERQRGNFPDRFSGHQFPNYSSELNVNALLLGDSALYLCASSSRVIDTQYFGPGTRLTVL.

This rearrangement joins TRBV7-3 to TRBJ2-1; 7 bases line up with TRBD2. Germline V gene lookup returns CDR1 SGHTA and CDR2 FQGTGA. Germline trimming cut 5 bases from V and 10 bases from J; bases unmatched to any gene: 8. The CDR3 length is 13 residues. In DNA, the CDR3 is TGTGCCAGCAGCGAGCGGGACCAGGCAGAGCAGTTCTTC. It yields the protein CASSERDQAEQFF.

The count of this clone is one. The CDR3 DNA sequence: TGTGCCAGTTCCCCCGACGGGAGGGCGGCAGATACGCAGTATTTT. It is translated as CASSPDGRAADTQYF. The chain recombines TRBV19 with TRBJ2-3; 8 bases fit TRBD2. With V trimmed by 8 bases and J by 4 bases, 11 bases remained unmatched. The CDR3 length is 15 residues. Germline V CDR1 and CDR2: LNHDA, SQIVND (reference sequence).

This chain connects TRBV5-1 to TRBJ2-7; D might be TRBD1 (6 bases). Deletions cut 2 bases from V and 1 base from J, with 13 bases between. The CDR3 is made up of 15 amino acids. Germline V gives CDR1 SGHRS, CDR2 YFSETQ. The CDR3 DNA reads as TGCGCCAGCAGCTTCCTATCGACAGGATCCTACGAGCAGTACTTC. Residues: CASSFLSTGSYEQYF.

This rearrangement joins TRBV28 to TRBJ1-5; 8 bases fit TRBD1. The germline CDR1 and CDR2 sequences are MDHEN and SYDVKM. The CDR3 is 15 residues long. With 6 bases clipped from V and 3 bases from J, the junction kept 7 bases outside the gene matches. The CDR3 loop is CASRGGTGNNQPQHF. DNA of the CDR3: TGTGCCAGCAGGGGGGGGACAGGAAACAATCAGCCCCAGCATTTT.

This chain connects TRBV14 to TRBJ2-1; TRBD2 aligns across 12 bases. CDR3 length: 14 amino acids. Losses at the gene ends were 4 bases for V and 5 bases for J; bases not matched to a gene: 0. The germline V gene encodes CDR1 SGHDN and CDR2 FVKESK. CDR3 DNA: TGTGCCAGCAGCCGGACTAGCGGGAACAATGAGCAGTTCTTC. Amino acids: CASSRTSGNNEQFF.

The chain employs TRBV10-3 and TRBJ1-2; 8 bases align to TRBD1. This CDR3 region has 15 residues. J was trimmed by 7 bases and V by 2 bases; bases with no gene match: 9. Germline CDR1 reads ENHRY; CDR2 reads SYGVKD. CDR3 in DNA: TGTGCCATCAGTGAGAAGGACAGGGAATCGAGTGGCTACACCTTC. This translates into CAISEKDRESSGYTF.

V usage is TRBV19 and J usage is TRBJ2-7; D possibly corresponds to TRBD2 (7 bases). Deletions cut 4 bases from V and 6 bases from J, with 19 bases between. Germline CDR1 reads LNHDA; CDR2 reads SQIVND (reference sequence). The CDR3 is made up of 15 amino acids. CDR3 sequence: CASSKGGGVSSEQYF. Written as DNA, the CDR3 is TGTGCCAGTAGTAAGGGAGGGGGGGTTTCATCCGAGCAGTACTTC. The full variable domain, its missing parts supplied by reference TRBV19 and TRBJ2-7, is DGGITQSPKYLFRKEGQNVTLSCEQNLNHDAMYWYRQDPGQGLRLIYYSQIVNDFQKGDIAEGYSVSREKKESFPLTVTSAQKNPTAFYLCASSKGGGVSSEQYFGPGTRLTVT.

This clone has just one count. This chain connects TRBV27 to TRBJ1-2; D remains ambiguous. V dropped 2 bases and J dropped 0 bases, with 10 bases sitting between them. Germline V gene lookup returns CDR1 MNHEY and CDR2 SMNVEV (reference sequence). This CDR3 contains 15 residues. CDR3 sequence reads: CASSLDPGANYGYTF. In DNA, the CDR3 is TGTGCCAGCAGTTTAGACCCAGGTGCTAACTATGGCTACACCTTC.

The V call is TRBV19, the J call TRBJ1-4, with TRBD1 matching 10 bases. The CDR3 is made up of 18 amino acids. V lost 7 bases and J lost 6; bases outside the gene matches: 17. CDR1 and CDR2 from the germline V gene are LNHDA and SQIVND (reference sequence). CDR3 in DNA: TGTGCCAGTACCACGTCCTCTAACCTGGGGACAGGGGATGAAAAACTGTTTTTT. Its translation: CASTTSSNLGTGDEKLFF.

CDR3 coding DNA: TGTGCCAGCAGTTTCCGGGGACTAGGGACCTACAATGAGCAGTTCTTC. It encodes CASSFRGLGTYNEQFF. The rearrangement links TRBV3-1 (or the pseudogene TRBV3-2) to TRBJ2-1; 8 bases map to TRBD2. Unmatched junction bases numbered 9, after V lost 6 bases and J lost 2 bases. This CDR3 has 16 residues. CDR1 and CDR2 (germline): LGHDT, YNNKEL (reference sequence).

The J gene is TRBJ2-5, the V gene TRBV3-1 (or the pseudogene TRBV3-2), with a possible D match to TRBD1 (6 bases). The CDR3 loop spans 15 amino acids. Trimming removed 2 bases at V and 5 bases at J, with 15 bases between. CDR1 and CDR2 from the germline V gene are LGHDT and YNNKEL (reference sequence). Here the CDR3 DNA reads TGTGCCAGCAGCCAAATTCCCACGAGGGGGGAGACCCAGTACTTC. Encoded protein: CASSQIPTRGETQYF.

The CDR3 region is CASSAGGPNEQFF. CDR3 bases: TGTGCCAGCTCAGCGGGGGGGCCGAATGAGCAGTTCTTC. The chain links TRBV7-6 to TRBJ2-1, with 10 bases lining up with TRBD2. Germline CDR1 reads SGHVS; CDR2 reads FNYEAQ. This CDR3 contains 13 residues. With 8 bases clipped from V and 7 bases from J, the junction kept 5 bases outside the gene matches. The entire variable domain, with the rest obtained from reference TRBV7-6 and TRBJ2-1, is as follows: GAGVSQSPRYKVTKRGQDVALRCDPISGHVSLYWYRQALGQGPEFLTYFNYEAQQDKSGLPNDRFSAERPEGSISTLTIQRTEQRDSAMYRCASSAGGPNEQFFGPGTRLTVL.

Notes on this clone: The CDR3 end shows no conserved phenylalanine or tryptophan, and so a read error is likely. The chain combines TRBV6-1 with TRBJ1-1; D remains unclear. The germline V and J ends were trimmed by 1 base and 10 bases, with 10 bases remaining between them. This CDR3 region has 12 residues. Germline lookup yields CDR1 MNHNS and CDR2 SASEGT. In DNA form, the CDR3 reads TGTGCCAGCAGTGAAGTCCACTTGATAGCTTTCTCT. Encoded protein: CASSEVHLIAFS.

This rearrangement joins TRBV19 to TRBJ2-1; TRBD2 agrees at 9 bases. CDR3 length: 15 residues. Germline CDR1 is LNHDA and CDR2 is SQIVND (reference sequence). After removal of 5 bases from V and 9 bases from J, the junction contained 11 bases not matched to a gene. CDR3 sequence reads: CASSPWPSGESEQFF. CDR3 sequence (DNA): TGTGCCAGTAGTCCATGGCCTAGCGGGGAGAGTGAGCAGTTCTTC.

The genes are TRBV5-8 and TRBJ2-5, with 9 bases that match TRBD1. The CDR3 is made up of 14 amino acids. Germline V gives CDR1 SGHTS, CDR2 YDEGEE. V was clipped by 3 bases and J by 5 bases; unmatched bases: 5. CDR3 nucleotide sequence: TGTGCCAGCAGCTGGGGACAGGGTAGGGAGACCCAGTACTTC. Encoded protein: CASSWGQGRETQYF. Complete variable domain (other parts from reference TRBV5-8 and TRBJ2-5): EAGVTQSPTHLIKTRGQQATLRCSPISGHTSVYWYQQALGLGLQFLLWYDEGEERNRGNFPPRFSGRQFPNYSSELNVNALELEDSALYLCASSWGQGRETQYFGPGTRLLVL.

V gene TRBV7-2 combines with J gene TRBJ2-3, with 9 bases aligning to TRBD2. V was clipped by 2 bases and J by 4 bases; unmatched bases: 7. The CDR3 spans 16 residues. Looked up from germline, CDR1 is SGHTA and CDR2 is FQGNSA. The CDR3 spells CASSLKRSGGPDTQYF. The DNA of the CDR3 is TGTGCCAGCAGCTTAAAACGTAGCGGGGGACCAGATACGCAGTATTTT.

The chain links TRBV6-2 or TRBV6-3 to TRBJ2-7; no clear D gene. Trimming shortened V by 1 base and J by 3 bases, and 7 bases separated the two germline ends. The CDR3 length is 13 residues. CDR1 is MNHEY and CDR2 is SVGEGT in the germline V gene. The CDR3 region has the DNA TGTGCCAGCAGTTACTACAGTGTCTACGAGCAGTACTTC. Translated, it gives CASSYYSVYEQYF.

The genes are TRBV10-3 and TRBJ2-1, with D unclear. The CDR3 has 12 residues. V was pared by 4 bases and J by 6 bases, with 7 bases between. Germline CDR1 is ENHRY and CDR2 is SYGVKD. DNA for the CDR3: TGTGCCATCAGTGGTGAGATCAATGAGCAGTTCTTC. Its protein product is CAISGEINEQFF.

This chain connects TRBV7-8 to TRBJ1-1; D gene uncertain. Trimming took off 3 bases at V and 1 base at J, with 12 bases between the two ends. This CDR3 region has 15 residues. Germline V lookup: CDR1 SGHVS, CDR2 FQNEAQ. The CDR3 protein is CASSFGLSWNTEAFF. In DNA, the CDR3 is TGTGCCAGCAGCTTTGGCCTCTCGTGGAACACTGAAGCTTTCTTT. Full variable domain (outside the CDR3, taken from reference TRBV7-8 and TRBJ1-1): GAGVSQSPRYKVAKRGQDVALRCDPISGHVSLFWYQQALGQGPEFLTYFQNEAQLDKSGLPSDRFFAERPEGSVSTLKIQRTQQEDSAVYLCASSFGLSWNTEAFFGQGTRLTVV.

This sequence joins TRBV24-1 and TRBJ2-1, with 12 nucleotides matching TRBD2. V dropped 4 bases and J dropped 8; count of bases not matched to a gene: 11. The CDR3 runs 17 residues. Germline CDR1 KGHDR, CDR2 SFDVKD. The CDR3 bases are TGTGCCACCAGTGAGCCGCCTGGACTAGCGGGATCCGATGAGCAGTTCTTC. This gives the protein CATSEPPGLAGSDEQFF.

This chain uses TRBV28 with TRBJ1-2; unclear D gene. The CDR3 spans 12 residues. Germline V gene data show CDR1 as MDHEN and CDR2 as SYDVKM. V gave up 5 bases and J gave up 8 bases, with 12 bases separating them. For the CDR3, the DNA is TGTGCCAGCAGTACCAGGATATGGGGCTACACCTTC. Translated, it gives CASSTRIWGYTF.

Only one count was recorded for this clone. CDR3 region: CASSLDRGRNTEAFF. Here the CDR3 DNA reads TGTGCCAGCAGCTTAGACAGGGGGAGGAACACTGAAGCTTTCTTT. The V and J genes are TRBV7-2 and TRBJ1-1; 8 bases map to TRBD1. J lost 1 base, V lost 1 base, and 2 bases had no gene match. Germline V gives CDR1 SGHTA, CDR2 FQGNSA. CDR3 size: 15 residues.

The count of this clone is one. The V gene is TRBV11-2, the J gene TRBJ1-2, with D possibly matching TRBD1 (6 bases). The germline CDR1 and CDR2 sequences are SGHAT and FQNNGV. The V end was cut by 0 bases, the J end by 7 bases, with 9 bases between. The CDR3 is 13 residues long. CDR3: CASSLDRQAGYTF. In DNA, the CDR3 is TGTGCCAGCAGCTTAGATAGACAGGCTGGCTACACCTTC.